One sample yielded the 28 T cell receptor beta chains listed below, sequenced in a study of Ad26.COV2.S vaccination and SARS-CoV-2 variants. Sequencing was performed with immunoSEQ multiplex PCR; in TCRdb, only in-frame clones are kept and a portion is missing. The table includes 400,000 to 500,000 clones, 89% detected once. The treatment is: approximately 18 received Ad26.COV2.S at low or high dose, single or two shots; several received placebo; per-sample allocation not given. Following the first vaccine or placebo injection, samples were taken on day 63. The sample here was peripheral blood, taken in a trial of Ad26.COV2.S vaccine versus placebo. The receptors shown here come from a person aged 18-65 years who received the Ad26.COV2.S COVID-19 vaccine or a placebo.

This clone was picked up one time. The chain is built from TRBV18 and TRBJ2-5, with 8 bases identical to TRBD2. Trimming cost V 2 bases and J 2 bases; bases outside gene matches: 4. The CDR3 covers 15 residues. The germline V gene has CDR1 KGHSH and CDR2 LQKENI. The CDR3 nucleotides read TGTGCCAGCTCACCATTGGCGGGAGGTCAAGAGACCCAGTACTTC. Protein sequence: CASSPLAGGQETQYF.

V is TRBV19 and J is TRBJ2-2; D unresolved. Germline V gene lookup returns CDR1 LNHDA and CDR2 SQIVND (reference sequence). The CDR3 spans 15 residues. Trimming stripped 3 bases from V and 4 bases from J, with 12 bases between. CDR3 in amino acids: CASSIRDFGTGELFF. The CDR3 nucleotides read TGTGCCAGTAGTATTAGGGATTTCGGCACCGGGGAGCTGTTTTTT.

The gene calls are TRBV19 and TRBJ2-7, with 7 bases that match TRBD1. The CDR3 is 14 residues long. The germline V gene has CDR1 LNHDA and CDR2 SQIVND (reference sequence). V trimming: 6 bases; J trimming: 3 bases; junction bases outside the gene matches: 8. DNA for the CDR3: TGTGCCAGTAGCGCCGGGGACAGACTCTACGAGCAGTACTTC. It translates to CASSAGDRLYEQYF.

J is TRBJ1-1 and V is TRBV6-5, with D hard to call. From germline, CDR1 is MNHEY and CDR2 SVGAGI. Trimming stripped 4 bases from V and 1 base from J, with 10 bases between. The CDR3 consists of 14 residues. CDR3 nucleotides: TGTGCCAGCAGTTCCCCACTAGGGAACACTGAAGCTTTCTTT. It encodes CASSSPLGNTEAFF.

CDR3 sequence (DNA): TGTGCCAGCAGTATAAACTATGGCTACACCTTC. Translated, it gives CASSINYGYTF. The chain has TRBV28 and TRBJ1-2; no definite D call. The germline gives CDR1 MDHEN, CDR2 SYDVKM. The CDR3 extends over 11 amino acids. Trimming stripped 5 bases from V and 2 bases from J, with 3 bases between.

This clone was counted once. The chain links TRBV4-3 to TRBJ1-3; no reliable D call. Germline V gives CDR1 LGHNA, CDR2 YSLEER. V was pared by 4 bases and J by 0 bases, with 10 bases between. This CDR3 has 15 residues. CDR3 coding DNA: TGCGCCAGCAGCCCGACCCCGAACTCTGGAAACACCATATATTTT. Encoded protein: CASSPTPNSGNTIYF.

V is TRBV18 and J is TRBJ2-1; TRBD1 agrees at 10 bases. The junction had 2 bases not matched to a gene; V was cut back by 2 bases and J by 1 base. The germline V gene encodes CDR1 KGHSH and CDR2 LQKENI. The CDR3 consists of 16 residues. The CDR3 coding sequence is TGTGCCAGCTCACCAATGGACAGGGGGTCCTACAATGAGCAGTTCTTC. Its protein is CASSPMDRGSYNEQFF. Complete variable domain (other parts from reference TRBV18 and TRBJ2-1): NAGVMQNPRHLVRRRGQEARLRCSPMKGHSHVYWYRQLPEEGLKFMVYLQKENIIDESGMPKERFSAEFPKEGPSILRIQQVVRGDSAAYFCASSPMDRGSYNEQFFGPGTRLTVL.

The chain links TRBV24-1 to TRBJ2-3, with D unresolved. Per germline, CDR1 KGHDR and CDR2 SFDVKD. The CDR3 runs 14 residues. Trimming took off 0 bases at V and 7 bases at J, with 10 bases between the two ends. CDR3 sequence (DNA): TGTGCCACCAGTGATTTGAGGATTGGGAATACGCAGTATTTT. Residues: CATSDLRIGNTQYF.

V is TRBV7-2 and J is TRBJ1-1, with TRBD1 as a possible D gene (5 bases). The germline V and J ends were trimmed by 3 bases and 5 bases, with 10 bases remaining between them. The CDR3 contains 13 residues. Germline assignment: CDR1 SGHTA and CDR2 FQGNSA. Here the CDR3 reads CASSFTGGTEAFF. CDR3 coding DNA: TGTGCCAGCAGCTTCACCGGGGGTACTGAAGCTTTCTTT. The variable domain in full, with the rest retrieved from reference TRBV7-2 and TRBJ1-1, is GAGVSQSPSNKVTEKGKDVELRCDPISGHTALYWYRQSLGQGLEFLIYFQGNSAPDKSGLPSDRFSAERTGGSVSTLTIQRTQQEDSAVYLCASSFTGGTEAFFGQGTRLTVV.

This chain uses TRBV6-6 with TRBJ1-1; weak D call: TRBD1 (5 bases). The V gene lost 4 bases and the J gene lost 0 bases, with 6 bases spanning the gap. CDR3 length: 13 residues. The germline V gene encodes CDR1 MNHNY and CDR2 SVGAGI (reference sequence). CDR3 in DNA: TGTGCCAGCAGTTGGGGGATGAACACTGAAGCTTTCTTT. Its protein product is CASSWGMNTEAFF.

The chain couples TRBV4-3 to TRBJ1-1; perhaps TRBD1 as D (6 bases). Germline assignment: CDR1 LGHNA and CDR2 YSLEER. There are 14 residues in the CDR3. Trimming took off 0 bases at V and 8 bases at J, with 13 bases between the two ends. CDR3 sequence: CASSQELRGHEAFF. The CDR3, as DNA: TGCGCCAGCAGCCAAGAACTTAGGGGACACGAAGCTTTCTTT.

The rearrangement links TRBV6-5 to TRBJ1-6, with unresolved D. CDR1 is MNHEY, CDR2 SVGAGI, per germline. This CDR3 has 12 amino acids. V gave up 5 bases and J gave up 7 bases, with 6 bases separating them. The CDR3 region has the DNA TGTGCCAGCAGTCTGACCAATTCACCCCTCCACTTT. Encoded protein: CASSLTNSPLHF.

The V gene is TRBV29-1, the J gene TRBJ2-3; perhaps TRBD1 as D (5 bases). The V end was cut by 4 bases, the J end by 4 bases, with 6 bases between. CDR1 is SQVTM, CDR2 ANQGSEA, per germline. The CDR3 loop spans 11 amino acids. DNA for the CDR3: TGCAGCGTTGTACAGGCAGATACGCAGTATTTT. It is translated as CSVVQADTQYF.

This chain uses TRBV7-3 with TRBJ2-1; D uncertain. Germline assignment: CDR1 SGHTA and CDR2 FQGTGA. V lost 5 bases to trimming and J lost 0 bases, with 14 bases between them. The CDR3 length is 16 residues. Here the CDR3 reads CASSPSLPTSYNEQFF. The CDR3 bases are TGTGCCAGCAGCCCCTCGCTCCCTACCTCCTACAATGAGCAGTTCTTC.

V is TRBV5-6 and J is TRBJ2-1; weak D call: TRBD1 (6 bases). The CDR3 has 15 residues. Germline values: CDR1 SGHDT, CDR2 YYEEEE. V was clipped by 4 bases and J by 2 bases, with 13 bases between them. The chain's CDR3 is CASSHLGAPYNEQFF. In DNA, the CDR3 is TGTGCCAGCAGCCACTTGGGGGCACCCTACAATGAGCAGTTCTTC.

CDR3 sequence (DNA): TGCGCCAGCAGCCAAGATCACACGTACTTATTAAACACCATATATTTT. This codes for CASSQDHTYLLNTIYF. The chain recombines TRBV4-1 with TRBJ1-3; D remains unclear. The CDR3 is made up of 16 amino acids. V lost 0 bases and J 6 bases, leaving 15 bases between the germline ends. The V gene's germline CDR1 is MGHRA and CDR2 YSYEKL.

This clone has a handful of counts. The chain carries TRBV5-4 and TRBJ1-6; possibly TRBD1 for D (5 bases). Germline V gene lookup returns CDR1 SGHNT and CDR2 YYREEE (reference sequence). The CDR3 runs 14 residues. Trimming cost V 2 bases and J 9 bases, with 12 bases left between them. CDR3 nucleotides: TGTGCCAGCAGCTTTGAGCAGGGACGTTCACCCCTCCACTTT. This gives the protein CASSFEQGRSPLHF. Full variable domain (rest looked up from reference TRBV5-4 and TRBJ1-6): ETGVTQSPTHLIKTRGQQVTLRCSSQSGHNTVSWYQQALGQGPQFIFQYYREEENGRGNFPPRFSGLQFPNYSSELNVNALELDDSALYLCASSFEQGRSPLHFGNGTRLTVT.

This chain connects TRBV2 to TRBJ2-7; D unclear. V gave up 9 bases and J gave up 3 bases, with 3 bases separating them. Germline values: CDR1 SNHLY, CDR2 FYNNEI. CDR3 length: 9 residues. The CDR3 DNA follows: TGTGCCAGTGGCTACGAGCAGTACTTC. Protein product: CASGYEQYF. The full variable domain, rest sourced from reference TRBV2 and TRBJ2-7, is EPEVTQTPSHQVTQMGQEVILRCVPISNHLYFYWYRQILGQKVEFLVSFYNNEISEKSEIFDDQFSVERPDGSNFTLKIRSTKLEDSAMYFCASGYEQYFGPGTRLTVT.

This chain uses TRBV29-1 with TRBJ2-1; tentatively, D is TRBD1 (6 bases). V lost 7 bases and J lost 10, with 14 bases in between. CDR3 size: 11 residues. Germline CDR1 is SQVTM and CDR2 is ANQGSEA. The CDR3 here is CSGTGLGEQFF. In DNA, the CDR3 is TGCAGCGGTACAGGGTTGGGGGAGCAGTTCTTC.

The chain uses TRBV3-1 (or the pseudogene TRBV3-2) and TRBJ2-7; 13 positions agree with TRBD2. The CDR3 runs to 16 residues. With V trimmed by 1 base and J by 2 bases, 2 bases remained unmatched. CDR1 LGHDT and CDR2 YNNKEL come from the germline V gene (reference sequence). The chain's CDR3 is CASSQGGTSGAYEQYV. CDR3 bases: TGTGCCAGCAGCCAAGGCGGGACTAGCGGGGCCTACGAGCAGTACGTC.

The rearrangement uses TRBV19 and TRBJ2-1, with 8 bases aligning to TRBD2. The CDR3 extends over 14 amino acids. Germline trimming cut 6 bases from V and 9 bases from J; bases unmatched to any gene: 10. Per germline, CDR1 LNHDA and CDR2 SQIVND (reference sequence). The DNA of the CDR3 is TGTGCCAGTAGCCGATTGGGACTAGAAGTTGAGCAGTTCTTC. It encodes CASSRLGLEVEQFF.

This clone was observed a handful of times. Other DNA sequences in the sample encode the same CDR3. The chain recombines TRBV27 with TRBJ1-1; D remains unclear. With 3 bases removed from V and 5 bases from J, the gap between germline ends came to 4 bases. This CDR3 spans 11 amino acids. The germline V gene encodes CDR1 MNHEY and CDR2 SMNVEV (reference sequence). CDR3 sequence (DNA): TGTGCCAGCAGTTTTGGAACTGAAGCTTTCTTT. The encoded protein is CASSFGTEAFF.

The rearrangement uses TRBV2 and TRBJ2-3; D not resolved. Germline assignment: CDR1 SNHLY and CDR2 FYNNEI. The V end was cut by 9 bases, the J end by 3 bases, with 4 bases between. This CDR3 has 10 residues. The DNA of the CDR3 is TGTGCCAGAGTTACAGATACGCAGTATTTT. Translation: CARVTDTQYF.

The rearrangement links TRBV7-9 to TRBJ2-4; D remains unclear. V dropped 4 bases and J dropped 5 bases, with 18 bases sitting between them. Germline V CDR1 and CDR2: SEHNR, FQNEAQ (reference sequence). The CDR3 spans 16 residues. The CDR3 DNA follows: TGTGCCAGCAGCTCCCCTACGAAGGGAATAGAAAACATTCAGTACTTC. As protein: CASSSPTKGIENIQYF.

This clone was detected once. The V call is TRBV5-4, the J call TRBJ1-2; D may be TRBD1 (6 bases). Looked up from germline, CDR1 is SGHNT and CDR2 is YYREEE (reference sequence). V lost 1 base to trimming and J lost 7 bases, with 17 bases between them. The CDR3 length is 15 residues. The CDR3 DNA reads as TGTGCCAGCAGCTTGCCCCCGGGCAGGGGTAGTGGCTACACCTTC. Translation: CASSLPPGRGSGYTF.

The gene calls are TRBV5-6 and TRBJ1-2; possibly TRBD1 for D (5 bases). CDR1 is SGHDT and CDR2 is YYEEEE in the germline V gene. V dropped 1 base and J dropped 3 bases, with 7 bases sitting between them. This CDR3 has 13 amino acids. DNA for the CDR3: TGTGCCAGCAGCTTGCAGGGATACTATGGCTACACCTTC. Protein sequence: CASSLQGYYGYTF.

This clone is a singleton in its sample. The gene calls are TRBV18 and TRBJ2-7, with 8 bases aligning to TRBD1. CDR1 KGHSH and CDR2 LQKENI come from the germline V gene. The V segment lost 3 bases and the J segment 6 bases; nucleotides outside the gene matches: 7. The CDR3 consists of 14 residues. The CDR3 DNA follows: TGTGCCAGCTCACCTGCAGGGGGCCGTCGCGAGCAGTACGTC. This sequence encodes CASSPAGGRREQYV.

V and J are TRBV5-1 and TRBJ2-6; no clear D gene. The length of the CDR3 is 15 residues. Trimming removed 3 bases at V and 1 base at J, with 8 bases between. Germline CDR1 and CDR2: SGHRS and YFSETQ. As DNA, the CDR3 is TGCGCCAGCAGCTCAACAGTATCTGGGGCCAACGTCCTGACTTTC. It specifies CASSSTVSGANVLTF. Looking up the rest from reference TRBV5-1 and TRBJ2-6 gives the full variable domain: KAGVTQTPRYLIKTRGQQVTLSCSPISGHRSVSWYQQTPGQGLQFLFEYFSETQRNKGNFPGRFSGRQFSNSRSEMNVSTLELGDSALYLCASSSTVSGANVLTFGAGSRLTVL.